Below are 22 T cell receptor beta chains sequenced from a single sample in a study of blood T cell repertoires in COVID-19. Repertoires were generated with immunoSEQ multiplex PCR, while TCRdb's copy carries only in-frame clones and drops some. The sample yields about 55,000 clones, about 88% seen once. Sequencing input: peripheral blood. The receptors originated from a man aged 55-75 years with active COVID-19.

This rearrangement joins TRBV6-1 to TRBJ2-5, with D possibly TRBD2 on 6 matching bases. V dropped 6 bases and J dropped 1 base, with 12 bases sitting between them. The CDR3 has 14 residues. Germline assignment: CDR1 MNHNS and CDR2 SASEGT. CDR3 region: CASRGLAFQETQYF. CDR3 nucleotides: TGTGCCAGCAGAGGTCTAGCGTTCCAAGAGACCCAGTACTTC.

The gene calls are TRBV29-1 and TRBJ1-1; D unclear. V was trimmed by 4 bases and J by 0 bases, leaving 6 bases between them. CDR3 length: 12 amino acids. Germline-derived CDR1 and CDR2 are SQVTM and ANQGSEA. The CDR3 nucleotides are TGCAGCGTTGGCCAGGTGAACACTGAAGCTTTCTTT. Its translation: CSVGQVNTEAFF.

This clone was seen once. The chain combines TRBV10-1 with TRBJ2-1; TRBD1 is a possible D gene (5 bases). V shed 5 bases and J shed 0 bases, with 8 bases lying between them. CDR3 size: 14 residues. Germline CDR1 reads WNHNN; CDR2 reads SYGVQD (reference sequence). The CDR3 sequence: CASSRGSSYNEQFF. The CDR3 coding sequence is TGCGCCAGCAGTAGGGGTAGCTCCTACAATGAGCAGTTCTTC.

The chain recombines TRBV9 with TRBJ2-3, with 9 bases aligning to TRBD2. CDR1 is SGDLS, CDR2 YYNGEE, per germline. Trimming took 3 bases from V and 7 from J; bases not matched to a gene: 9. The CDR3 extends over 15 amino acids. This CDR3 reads CASSAGLALRNTQYF. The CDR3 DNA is TGTGCCAGCAGCGCTGGACTAGCGCTCCGTAATACGCAGTATTTT.

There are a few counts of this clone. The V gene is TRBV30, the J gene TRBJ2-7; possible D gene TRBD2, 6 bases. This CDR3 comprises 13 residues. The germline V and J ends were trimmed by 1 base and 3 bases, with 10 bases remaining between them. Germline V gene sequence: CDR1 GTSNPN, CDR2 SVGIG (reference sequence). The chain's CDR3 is CAWSEGLVYEQYF. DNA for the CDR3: TGTGCCTGGAGTGAGGGACTCGTCTACGAGCAGTACTTC.

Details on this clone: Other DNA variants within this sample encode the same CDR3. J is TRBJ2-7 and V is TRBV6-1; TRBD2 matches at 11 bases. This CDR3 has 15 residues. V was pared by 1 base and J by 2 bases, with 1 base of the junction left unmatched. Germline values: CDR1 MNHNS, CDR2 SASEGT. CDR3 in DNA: TGTGCCAGCAGTGAAGGACTAGCGGGACCCTACGAGCAGTACTTC. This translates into CASSEGLAGPYEQYF.

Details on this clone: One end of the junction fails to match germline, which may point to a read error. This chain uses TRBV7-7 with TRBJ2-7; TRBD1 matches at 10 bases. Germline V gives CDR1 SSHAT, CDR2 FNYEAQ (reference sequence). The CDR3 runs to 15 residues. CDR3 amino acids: CASSLARDRGYEQYF. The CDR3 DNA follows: TGTGCTAGCAGCTTAGCGCGGGACAGGGGCTACGAGCAGTACTTC.

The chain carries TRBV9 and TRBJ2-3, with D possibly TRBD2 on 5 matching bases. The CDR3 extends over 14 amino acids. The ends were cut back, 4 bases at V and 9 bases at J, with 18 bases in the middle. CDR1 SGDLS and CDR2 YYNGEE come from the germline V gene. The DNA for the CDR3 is TGTGCCAGCAGCACCCCCGCGGACTCAGTGACGCAGTATTTT. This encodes CASSTPADSVTQYF.

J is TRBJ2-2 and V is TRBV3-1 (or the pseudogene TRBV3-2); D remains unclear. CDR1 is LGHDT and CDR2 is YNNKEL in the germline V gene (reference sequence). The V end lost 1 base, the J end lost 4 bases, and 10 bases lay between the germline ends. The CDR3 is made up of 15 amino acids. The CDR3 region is CASSQGSRFTGELFF. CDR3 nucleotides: TGTGCCAGCAGCCAAGGGTCCAGGTTCACCGGGGAGCTGTTTTTT.

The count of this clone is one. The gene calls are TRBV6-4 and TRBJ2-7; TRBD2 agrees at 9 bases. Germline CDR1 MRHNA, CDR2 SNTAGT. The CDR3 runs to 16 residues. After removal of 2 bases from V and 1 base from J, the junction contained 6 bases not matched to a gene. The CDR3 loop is CASSDRASGVSYEQYF. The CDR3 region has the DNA TGTGCCAGCAGTGACCGAGCTAGCGGGGTTTCCTACGAGCAGTACTTC.

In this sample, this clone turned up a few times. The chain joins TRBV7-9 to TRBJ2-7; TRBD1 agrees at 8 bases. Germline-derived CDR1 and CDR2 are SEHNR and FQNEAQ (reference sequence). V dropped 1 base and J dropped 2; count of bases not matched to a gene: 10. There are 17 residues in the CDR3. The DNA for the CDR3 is TGTGCCAGCAGCTTAGTTCCCGTCGGGACAGGTCCCTACGAGCAGTACTTC. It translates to CASSLVPVGTGPYEQYF.

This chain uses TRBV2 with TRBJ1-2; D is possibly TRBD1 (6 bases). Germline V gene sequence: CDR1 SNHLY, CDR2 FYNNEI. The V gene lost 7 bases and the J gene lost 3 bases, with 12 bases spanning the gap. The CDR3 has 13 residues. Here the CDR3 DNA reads TGTGCCAGCAAAGAGTCAGGGGACTATGGCTACACCTTC. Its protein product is CASKESGDYGYTF.

CDR3 sequence: CASSYLQGTGELFF. In nucleotides, the CDR3 is TGTGCCAGCAGTTACTTGCAGGGGACCGGGGAGCTGTTTTTT. This chain connects TRBV6-5 to TRBJ2-2; TRBD1 might be the D (6 bases). The CDR3 runs 14 residues. V was trimmed by 1 base and J by 5 bases, leaving 8 bases between them. From germline, CDR1 is MNHEY and CDR2 SVGAGI.

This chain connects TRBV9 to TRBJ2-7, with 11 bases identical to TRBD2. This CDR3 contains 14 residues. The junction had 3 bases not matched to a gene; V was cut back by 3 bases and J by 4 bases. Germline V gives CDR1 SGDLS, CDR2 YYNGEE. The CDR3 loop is CASSALAGAYEQYF. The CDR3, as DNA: TGTGCCAGCAGCGCACTAGCGGGAGCGTACGAGCAGTACTTC.

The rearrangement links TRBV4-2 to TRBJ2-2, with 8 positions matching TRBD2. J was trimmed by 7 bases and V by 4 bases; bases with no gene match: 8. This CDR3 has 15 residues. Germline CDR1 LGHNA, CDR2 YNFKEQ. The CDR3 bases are TGTGCCAGCAGCCGGGGTAGCGGGAACGTCGGGGAGCTGTTTTTT. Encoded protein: CASSRGSGNVGELFF.

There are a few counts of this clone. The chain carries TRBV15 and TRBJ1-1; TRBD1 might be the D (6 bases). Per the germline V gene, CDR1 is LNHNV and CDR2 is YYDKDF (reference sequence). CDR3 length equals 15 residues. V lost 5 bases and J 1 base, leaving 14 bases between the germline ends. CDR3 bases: TGTGCCACCAGCGTACCCGGGACACCGAACACTGAAGCTTTCTTT. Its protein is CATSVPGTPNTEAFF.

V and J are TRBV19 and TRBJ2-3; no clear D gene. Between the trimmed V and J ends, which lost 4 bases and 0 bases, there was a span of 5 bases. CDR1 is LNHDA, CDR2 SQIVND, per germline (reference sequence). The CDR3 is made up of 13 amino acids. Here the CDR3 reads CASSKPSTDTQYF. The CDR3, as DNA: TGTGCCAGTAGTAAGCCCAGCACAGATACGCAGTATTTT.

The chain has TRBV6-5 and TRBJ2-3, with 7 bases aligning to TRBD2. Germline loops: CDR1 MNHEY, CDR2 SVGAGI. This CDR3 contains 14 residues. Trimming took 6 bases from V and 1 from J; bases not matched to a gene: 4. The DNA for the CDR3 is TGTGCCAGCAGCCTTAGCGGGCGCACAGATACGCAGTATTTT. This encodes CASSLSGRTDTQYF.

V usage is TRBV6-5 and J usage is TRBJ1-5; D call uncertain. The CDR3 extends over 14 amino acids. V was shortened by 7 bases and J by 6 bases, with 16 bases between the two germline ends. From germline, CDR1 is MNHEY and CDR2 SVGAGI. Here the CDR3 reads CASMPGDYIQPQHF. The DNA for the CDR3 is TGTGCCAGCATGCCAGGCGATTACATTCAGCCCCAGCATTTT.

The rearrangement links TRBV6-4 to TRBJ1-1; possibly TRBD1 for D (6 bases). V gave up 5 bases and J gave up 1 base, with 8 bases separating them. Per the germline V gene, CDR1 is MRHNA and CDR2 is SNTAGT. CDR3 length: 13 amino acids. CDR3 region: CASSMTGNTEAFF. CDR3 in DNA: TGTGCCAGCAGTATGACAGGGAACACTGAAGCTTTCTTT.

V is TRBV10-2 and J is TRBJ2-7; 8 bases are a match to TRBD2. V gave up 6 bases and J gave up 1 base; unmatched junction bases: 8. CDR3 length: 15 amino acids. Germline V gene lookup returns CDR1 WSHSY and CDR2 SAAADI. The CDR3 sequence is CASRKGVAGSYEQYF. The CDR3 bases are TGCGCCAGCAGAAAAGGGGTAGCGGGGTCCTACGAGCAGTACTTC.

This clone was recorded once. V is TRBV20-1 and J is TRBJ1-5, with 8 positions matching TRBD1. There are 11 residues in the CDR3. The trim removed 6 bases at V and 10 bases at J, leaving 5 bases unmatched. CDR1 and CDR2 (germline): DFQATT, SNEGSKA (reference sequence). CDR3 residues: CSANTGGPQHF. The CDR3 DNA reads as TGCAGTGCCAATACAGGGGGACCCCAGCATTTT.